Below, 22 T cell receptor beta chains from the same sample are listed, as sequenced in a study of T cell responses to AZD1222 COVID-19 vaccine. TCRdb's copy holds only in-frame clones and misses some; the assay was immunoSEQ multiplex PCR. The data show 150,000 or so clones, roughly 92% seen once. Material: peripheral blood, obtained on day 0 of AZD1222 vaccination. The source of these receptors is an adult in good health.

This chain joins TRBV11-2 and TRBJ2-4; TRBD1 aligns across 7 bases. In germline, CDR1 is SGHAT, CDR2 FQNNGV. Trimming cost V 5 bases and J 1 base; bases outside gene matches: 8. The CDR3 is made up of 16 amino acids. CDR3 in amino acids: CASSPRQGEAKNIQYF. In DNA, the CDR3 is TGTGCCAGCAGCCCGCGACAGGGTGAGGCCAAAAACATTCAGTACTTC.

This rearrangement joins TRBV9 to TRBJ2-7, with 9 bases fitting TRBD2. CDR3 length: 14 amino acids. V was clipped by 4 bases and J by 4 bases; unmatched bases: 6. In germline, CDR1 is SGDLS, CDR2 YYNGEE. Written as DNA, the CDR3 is TGTGCCAGCAGCATGGGACTAGCCGCATACGAGCAGTACTTC. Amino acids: CASSMGLAAYEQYF.

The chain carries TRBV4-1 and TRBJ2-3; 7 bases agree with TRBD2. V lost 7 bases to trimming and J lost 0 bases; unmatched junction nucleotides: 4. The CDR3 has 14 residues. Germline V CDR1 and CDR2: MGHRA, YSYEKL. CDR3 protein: CASTLLASTDTQYF. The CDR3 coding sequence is TGCGCCAGCACCCTACTAGCGAGCACAGATACGCAGTATTTT.

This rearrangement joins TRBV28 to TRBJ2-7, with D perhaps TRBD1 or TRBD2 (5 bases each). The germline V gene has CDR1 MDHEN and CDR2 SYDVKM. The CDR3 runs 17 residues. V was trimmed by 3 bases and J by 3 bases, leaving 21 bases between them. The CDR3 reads CASSFSVGKDMGYEQYF. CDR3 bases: TGTGCCAGCAGTTTCTCAGTCGGGAAGGACATGGGCTACGAGCAGTACTTC.

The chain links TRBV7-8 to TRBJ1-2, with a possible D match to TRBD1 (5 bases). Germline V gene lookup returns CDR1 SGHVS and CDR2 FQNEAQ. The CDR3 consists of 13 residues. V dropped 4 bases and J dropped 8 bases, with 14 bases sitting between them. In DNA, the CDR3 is TGTGCCAGCAGCTCACGCATGGGGGTAGGCTACACCTTC. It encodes CASSSRMGVGYTF.

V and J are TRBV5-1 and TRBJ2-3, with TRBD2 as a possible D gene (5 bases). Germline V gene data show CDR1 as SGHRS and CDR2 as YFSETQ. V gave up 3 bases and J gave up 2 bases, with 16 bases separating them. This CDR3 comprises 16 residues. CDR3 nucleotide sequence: TGCGCCAGCAGCTCGGGGTACAGTCCATCCACAGATACGCAGTATTTT. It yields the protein CASSSGYSPSTDTQYF.

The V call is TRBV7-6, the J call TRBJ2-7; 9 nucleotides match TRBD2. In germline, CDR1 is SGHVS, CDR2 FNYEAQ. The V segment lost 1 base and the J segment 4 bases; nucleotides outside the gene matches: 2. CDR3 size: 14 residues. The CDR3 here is CASSLGTSVYEQYF. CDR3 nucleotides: TGTGCCAGCAGCTTAGGGACTAGCGTTTACGAGCAGTACTTC.

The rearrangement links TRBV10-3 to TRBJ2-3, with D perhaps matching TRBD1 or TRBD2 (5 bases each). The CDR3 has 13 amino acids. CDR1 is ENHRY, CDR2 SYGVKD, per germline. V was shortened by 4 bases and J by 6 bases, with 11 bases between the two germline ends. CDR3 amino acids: CAISVSRGDTQYF. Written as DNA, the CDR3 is TGTGCCATCAGTGTTTCCCGGGGCGATACGCAGTATTTT.

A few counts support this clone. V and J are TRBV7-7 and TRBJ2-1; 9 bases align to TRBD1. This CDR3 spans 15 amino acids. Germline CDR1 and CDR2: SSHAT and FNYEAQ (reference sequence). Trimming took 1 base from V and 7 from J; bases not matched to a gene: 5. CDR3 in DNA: TGTGCCAGCAGCTTAGGGACAGGGGCGGGTAATGAGCAGTTCTTC. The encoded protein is CASSLGTGAGNEQFF.

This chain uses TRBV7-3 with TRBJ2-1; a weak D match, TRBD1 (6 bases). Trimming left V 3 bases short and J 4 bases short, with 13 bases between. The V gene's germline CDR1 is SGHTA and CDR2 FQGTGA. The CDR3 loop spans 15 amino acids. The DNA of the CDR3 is TGTGCCAGCAGCTTGGCAGGGGCGAGTTACAATGAGCAGTTCTTC. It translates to CASSLAGASYNEQFF.

In DNA, the CDR3 is TGTGCCAGCAGTGGGACCACCAAAGAGACCCAGTACTTC. It translates to CASSGTTKETQYF. The V call is TRBV6-2 or TRBV6-3, the J call TRBJ2-5; D assignment may be TRBD1 or TRBD2 (5 bases each). This CDR3 has 13 residues. From germline, CDR1 is MNHEY and CDR2 SVGEGT. Trimming stripped 5 bases from V and 3 bases from J, with 10 bases between.

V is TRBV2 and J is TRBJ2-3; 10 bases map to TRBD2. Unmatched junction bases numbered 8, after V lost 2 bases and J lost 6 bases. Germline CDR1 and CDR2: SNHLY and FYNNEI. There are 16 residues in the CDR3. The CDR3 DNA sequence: TGTGCCAGCAGTGAAACGAGCGGGAGGGTCCTCGATACGCAGTATTTT. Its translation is CASSETSGRVLDTQYF.

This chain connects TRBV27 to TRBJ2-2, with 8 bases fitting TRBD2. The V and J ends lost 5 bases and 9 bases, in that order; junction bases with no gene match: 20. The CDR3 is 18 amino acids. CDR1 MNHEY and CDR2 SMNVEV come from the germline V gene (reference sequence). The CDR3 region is CASSPPGARSGSPRELFF. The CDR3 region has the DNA TGTGCCAGCAGTCCACCCGGGGCGAGGAGCGGGAGTCCCCGGGAGCTGTTTTTT.

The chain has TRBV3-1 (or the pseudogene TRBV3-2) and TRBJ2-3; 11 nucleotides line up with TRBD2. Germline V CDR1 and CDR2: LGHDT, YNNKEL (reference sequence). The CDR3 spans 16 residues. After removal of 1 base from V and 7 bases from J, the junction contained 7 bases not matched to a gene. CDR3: CASSQALAGGTNTQYF. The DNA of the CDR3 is TGTGCCAGCAGCCAAGCGCTAGCGGGGGGCACGAATACGCAGTATTTT.

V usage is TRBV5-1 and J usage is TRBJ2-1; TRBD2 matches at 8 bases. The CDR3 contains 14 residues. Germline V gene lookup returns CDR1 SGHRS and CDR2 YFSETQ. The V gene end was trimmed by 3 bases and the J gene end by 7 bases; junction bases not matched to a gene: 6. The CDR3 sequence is CASSSKRGPNEQFF. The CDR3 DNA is TGCGCCAGCAGCTCGAAGCGGGGGCCGAATGAGCAGTTCTTC.

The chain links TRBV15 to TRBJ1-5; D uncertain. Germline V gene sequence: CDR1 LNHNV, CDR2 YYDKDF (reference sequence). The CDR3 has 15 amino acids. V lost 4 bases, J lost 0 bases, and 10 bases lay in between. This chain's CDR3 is CATSIIEYSNQPQHF. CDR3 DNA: TGTGCCACCAGCATAATCGAATATAGCAATCAGCCCCAGCATTTT.

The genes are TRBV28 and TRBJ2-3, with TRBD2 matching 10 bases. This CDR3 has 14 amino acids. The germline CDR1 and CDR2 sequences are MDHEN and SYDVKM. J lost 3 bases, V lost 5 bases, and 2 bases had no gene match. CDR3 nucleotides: TGTGCCAGCAGTGTAGCGGGAGGTACAGATACGCAGTATTTT. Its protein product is CASSVAGGTDTQYF.

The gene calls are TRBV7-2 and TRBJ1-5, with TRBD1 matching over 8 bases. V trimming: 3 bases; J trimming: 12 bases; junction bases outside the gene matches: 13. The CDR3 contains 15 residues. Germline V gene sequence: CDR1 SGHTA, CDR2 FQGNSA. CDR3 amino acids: CASSFEGQVPGSQHF. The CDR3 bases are TGTGCCAGCAGCTTCGAGGGACAGGTGCCCGGTAGCCAGCATTTT.

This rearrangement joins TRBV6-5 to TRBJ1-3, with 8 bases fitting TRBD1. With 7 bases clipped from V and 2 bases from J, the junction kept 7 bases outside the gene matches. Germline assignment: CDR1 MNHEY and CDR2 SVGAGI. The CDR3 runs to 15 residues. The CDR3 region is CASKQGGLAGNTIYF. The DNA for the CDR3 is TGTGCCAGCAAACAGGGGGGATTGGCTGGAAACACCATATATTTT.

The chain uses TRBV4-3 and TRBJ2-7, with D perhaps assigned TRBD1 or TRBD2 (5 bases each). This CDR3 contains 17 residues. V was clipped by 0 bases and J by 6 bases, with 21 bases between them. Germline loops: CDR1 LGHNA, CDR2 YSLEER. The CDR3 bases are TGCGCCAGCAGCCAAGATAAGTCCGGGGCCGCGGTCGGCGAGCAGTACTTC. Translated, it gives CASSQDKSGAAVGEQYF.

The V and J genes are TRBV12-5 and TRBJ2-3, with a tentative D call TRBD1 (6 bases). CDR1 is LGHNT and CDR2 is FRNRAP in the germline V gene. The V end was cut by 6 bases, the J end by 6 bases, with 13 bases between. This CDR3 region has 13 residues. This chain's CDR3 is CASGLTGSDTQYF. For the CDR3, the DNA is TGTGCTAGTGGGCTTACAGGGTCCGATACGCAGTATTTT.

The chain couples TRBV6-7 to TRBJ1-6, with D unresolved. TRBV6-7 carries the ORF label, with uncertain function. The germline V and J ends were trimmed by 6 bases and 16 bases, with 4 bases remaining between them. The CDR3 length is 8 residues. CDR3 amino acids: CASRELHF. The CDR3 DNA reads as TGTGCCAGCAGGGAGCTCCACTTT.